The clone carrying this T cell receptor (beta chain) was counted only a few times. Trimming took off 4 bases at V and 0 bases at J, with 12 bases between the two ends. The germline V gene encodes CDR1 ENHRY and CDR2 SYGVKD. The CDR3 runs to 16 residues. This sample was included in a study of regulatory T cells in long-lasting Graves disease. TCR beta libraries were built with iRepertoire HTBI primers and Arm-PCR of CDR3 regions. In TCRdb, the multiplex PCR reads were re-called with MiXCR into one record per CDR3 protein. The sample has 700,000 or so distinct CDR3 sequences; roughly 30% are singletons. As to time point: persistent/refractory GD, antithyroid drugs over 5 years with positive TRAb. Isolated PBMC RNA provided the starting material for the TCR library.

The sample in question was peripheral blood mononuclear cells (PBMCs), obtained when the disease was refractory, from a patient treated with antithyroid drugs. This TCR derives from a female donor with Graves disease. The chain joins TRBV10-3 to TRBJ2-2; D may correspond to TRBD1 or TRBD2 (6 bases each). The chain's CDR3 is CAISGQRGANTGELFF. In nucleotides, the CDR3 is TGTGCCATCAGTGGGCAGAGGGGGGCGAACACCGGGGAGCTGTTTTTT.